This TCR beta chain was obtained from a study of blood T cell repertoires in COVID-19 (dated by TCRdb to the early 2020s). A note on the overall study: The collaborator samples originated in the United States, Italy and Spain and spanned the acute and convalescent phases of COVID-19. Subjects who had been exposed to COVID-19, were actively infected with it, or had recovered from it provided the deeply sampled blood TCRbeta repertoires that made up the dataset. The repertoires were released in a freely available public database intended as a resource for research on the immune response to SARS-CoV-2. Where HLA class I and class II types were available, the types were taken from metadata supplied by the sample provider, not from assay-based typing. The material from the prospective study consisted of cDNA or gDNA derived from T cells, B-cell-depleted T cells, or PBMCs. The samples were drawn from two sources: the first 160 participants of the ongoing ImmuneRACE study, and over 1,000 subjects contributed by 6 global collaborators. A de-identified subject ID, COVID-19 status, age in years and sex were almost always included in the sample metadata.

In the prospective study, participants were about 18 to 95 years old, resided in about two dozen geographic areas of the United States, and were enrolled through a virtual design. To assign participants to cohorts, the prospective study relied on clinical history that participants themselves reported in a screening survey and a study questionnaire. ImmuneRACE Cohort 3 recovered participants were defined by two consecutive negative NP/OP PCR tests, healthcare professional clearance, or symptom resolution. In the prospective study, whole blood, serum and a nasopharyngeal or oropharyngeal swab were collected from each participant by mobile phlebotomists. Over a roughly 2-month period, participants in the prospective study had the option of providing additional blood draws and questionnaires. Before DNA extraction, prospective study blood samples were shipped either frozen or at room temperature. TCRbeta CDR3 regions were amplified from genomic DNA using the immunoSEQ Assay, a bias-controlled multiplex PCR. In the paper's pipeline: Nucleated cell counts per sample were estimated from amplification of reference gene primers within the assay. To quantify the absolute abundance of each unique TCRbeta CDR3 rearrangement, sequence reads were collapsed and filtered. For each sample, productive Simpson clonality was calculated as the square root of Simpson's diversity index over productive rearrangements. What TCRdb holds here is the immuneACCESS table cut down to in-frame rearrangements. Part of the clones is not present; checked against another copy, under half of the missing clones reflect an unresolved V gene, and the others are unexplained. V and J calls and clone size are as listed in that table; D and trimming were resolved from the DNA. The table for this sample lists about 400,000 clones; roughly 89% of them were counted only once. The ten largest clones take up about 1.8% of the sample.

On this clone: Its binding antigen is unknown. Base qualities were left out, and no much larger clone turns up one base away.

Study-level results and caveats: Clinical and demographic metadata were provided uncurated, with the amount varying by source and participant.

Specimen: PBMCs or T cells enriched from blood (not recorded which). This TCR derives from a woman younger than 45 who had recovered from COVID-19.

The sequenced DNA: TGTGCCATCAGTAAGACAGGGGACGAGCAGTACTTC. The resulting protein is CAISKTGDEQYF. The chain employs TRBV10-3 and TRBJ2-7; TRBD1 agrees with 8 junctional bases. Spanning cysteine to phenylalanine, the CDR3 consists of 12 amino acids. Only CDR3 DNA remains: 36 bases, in frame from the first base. Compared with germline, V lacks 5 bases and J lacks 5 bases; bases without a gene match: 2. CDR1 is given as ENHRY and CDR2 as SYGVKD, both from the germline V gene.